This T cell receptor beta chain was found in a study of T cell responses to AZD1222 COVID-19 vaccine. Sequenced by immunoSEQ multiplex PCR; TCRdb stores in-frame clones only, minus some. The sample lists about 88,000 clones, approximately 90% occurring once. Study findings and constraints: Only five or six people who got AZD1222 tested seropositive at baseline. Spike-specific TCR breadth rose after two AZD1222 doses, and depth rose as well. Donors skewed white British and female; clonal diversity was possibly underestimated. Spike-wide coverage was observed for vaccine-associated CD4 TCRs, with dominant responses at 160-218 and 743-854.

CDR3 length: 16 amino acids. Germline assignment: CDR1 SGHRS and CDR2 YFSETQ. V gave up 2 bases and J gave up 8 bases; unmatched junction bases: 7. This clone was seen only once. The antigen is undetermined. The chain links TRBV5-1 to TRBJ2-1; 13 bases match TRBD2. The receptor was derived from an adult in good health. The sequencing used peripheral blood, collected on day 0 of AZD1222 vaccination. The DNA for the CDR3 is TGCGCCAGCAGCTTTAAGACTAGCGGGAGGCTAGATGAGCAGTTCTTC. Encoded protein: CASSFKTSGRLDEQFF.